This TCR beta chain was observed in a study of blood T cells in healthy people across ages. Study in general: There was about one barcoded beta molecule captured by template switching per two T cells.

A second PCR of roughly 7 to 11 cycles used a sample-barcoded 5' primer and a J-beta primer mix. Each cDNA molecule carried a tag from a template-switch adaptor that contained 12 random nucleotides. MiXCR, run by TCRdb on the 5' RACE reads, gives a single entry per CDR3 protein. The table includes hundreds of thousands of distinct CDR3 sequences, roughly 44% detected once. This clonotype appeared a few times. Sequencing was carried out using blood. This clonotype originated in a man between 60 and 75 years old in good health.

This CDR3 is CASSRQPGQGTTDTQYF. Written as DNA, the CDR3 is TGTGCCAGCAGCCGACAACCGGGACAGGGAACCACAGATACGCAGTATTTT. This chain joins TRBV9 and TRBJ2-3; 9 bases line up with TRBD1. V was pared by 4 bases and J by 2 bases, with 11 bases of the junction left unmatched. The CDR3 has 17 residues. Germline CDR1 reads SGDLS; CDR2 reads YYNGEE.